A single sample gave rise to the 18 T cell receptor beta chains below, sequenced in a study of T-cell memory formation after mild COVID-19. One entry per CDR3 protein, called by TCRdb with MiXCR from the 5' RACE reads. The sample consists of approximately 350,000 distinct CDR3 sequences, under 30% of them appearing once. The sample taken for sequencing was PBMCs or a T cell subset sorted from them (not recorded which). The receptor set was obtained from an adult woman who had mild COVID-19 (a few samples of this study predate the infection). Cell type and time point are not known.

This clonotype was seen more than once but under ten times. The chain has TRBV7-6 and TRBJ2-2, with 7 bases identical to TRBD1. This CDR3 is 16 amino acids long. Trimming cost V 5 bases and J 5 bases; bases outside gene matches: 11. Germline lookup yields CDR1 SGHVS and CDR2 FNYEAQ. CDR3 region: CASSSSPGQSTGELFF. The CDR3 DNA is TGTGCCAGCAGCAGTAGTCCGGGACAGAGTACCGGGGAGCTGTTTTTT.

The table lists this clonotype with a few counts. The chain carries TRBV5-1 and TRBJ2-6, with D perhaps TRBD1 (6 bases). The CDR3 totals 16 residues. CDR1 is SGHRS, CDR2 YFSETQ, per germline. V gave up 3 bases and J gave up 1 base, with 11 bases separating them. The CDR3 is CASSSGHNSGANVLTF. The CDR3 DNA sequence: TGCGCCAGCAGCTCGGGACATAATTCTGGGGCCAACGTCCTGACTTTC.

This clonotype has only a few counts. The chain couples TRBV7-9 to TRBJ2-2, with a tentative D call TRBD1 (6 bases). Germline CDR1 is SEHNR and CDR2 is FQNEAQ (reference sequence). This CDR3 contains 15 residues. Deletions cut 3 bases from V and 0 bases from J, with 8 bases between. CDR3 in amino acids: CASSFRTANTGELFF. CDR3 nucleotides: TGTGCCAGCAGCTTCCGGACAGCGAACACCGGGGAGCTGTTTTTT.

This chain's CDR3 is CASSVQTSGINNEQFF. DNA of the CDR3: TGTGCCAGCAGCGTACAAACTAGCGGGATTAACAATGAGCAGTTCTTC. The chain couples TRBV9 to TRBJ2-1; TRBD2 matches 10 bases. V gave up 1 base and J gave up 5 bases; unmatched junction bases: 6. The length of the CDR3 is 16 residues. Germline lookup yields CDR1 SGDLS and CDR2 YYNGEE.

This clonotype was observed a single time. The rearrangement joins TRBV19 to TRBJ1-2; D possibly corresponds to TRBD1 (6 bases). V dropped 8 bases and J dropped 8 bases, with 18 bases sitting between them. Germline CDR1 is LNHDA and CDR2 is SQIVND (reference sequence). The CDR3 length is 13 residues. The CDR3 DNA reads as TGTGCCAGTGAACCGAGGGGGGCTGAGGGCTACACCTTC. It yields the protein CASEPRGAEGYTF. Variable domain in full (rest from reference TRBV19 and TRBJ1-2): DGGITQSPKYLFRKEGQNVTLSCEQNLNHDAMYWYRQDPGQGLRLIYYSQIVNDFQKGDIAEGYSVSREKKESFPLTVTSAQKNPTAFYLCASEPRGAEGYTFGSGTRLTVV.

The sample holds a few counts of this clonotype. The CDR3 sequence is CASSQDRDGSSYEQYF. The DNA for the CDR3 is TGCGCCAGCAGCCAGGACCGGGACGGCAGCTCCTACGAGCAGTACTTC. This rearrangement joins TRBV4-1 to TRBJ2-7, with D perhaps matching TRBD1 or TRBD2 (5 bases each). This CDR3 region has 16 residues. CDR1 and CDR2 (germline): MGHRA, YSYEKL. Trimming cost V 3 bases and J 0 bases, with 15 bases left between them.

This clonotype was observed a few times. J is TRBJ1-2 and V is TRBV5-1; no clear D gene. Germline-derived CDR1 and CDR2 are SGHRS and YFSETQ. V was trimmed by 0 bases and J by 6 bases, leaving 12 bases between them. This CDR3 region has 14 residues. The CDR3 protein is CASSLERDWDGYTF. CDR3 sequence (DNA): TGCGCCAGCAGCTTGGAGAGGGATTGGGATGGCTACACCTTC.

This clonotype was counted between two and nine times. V is TRBV24-1 and J is TRBJ1-5; tentative D call: TRBD1 (5 bases). CDR3 length equals 13 residues. Germline V lookup: CDR1 KGHDR, CDR2 SFDVKD. V lost 4 bases and J lost 7, with 10 bases in between. CDR3: CATSESGHQPQHF. Written as DNA, the CDR3 is TGTGCCACCAGTGAATCGGGGCACCAGCCCCAGCATTTT.

This clonotype was seen a few times. The rearrangement links TRBV7-6 to TRBJ2-1, with 9 bases aligning to TRBD2. The CDR3 is 21 amino acids. V shed 5 bases and J 0 bases; nucleotides not matched to a gene: 20. CDR1 SGHVS and CDR2 FNYEAQ come from the germline V gene. CDR3 sequence (DNA): TGTGCCAGCAGCCCCTCCCGTTCACTAGCGGGCCCCCCGAGCTCCTACAATGAGCAGTTCTTC. Its translation is CASSPSRSLAGPPSSYNEQFF.

The rearrangement joins TRBV28 to TRBJ2-3, with 13 bases matching TRBD2. Germline V gene sequence: CDR1 MDHEN, CDR2 SYDVKM. The CDR3 has 15 amino acids. The trim removed 6 bases at V and 4 bases at J, leaving 4 bases unmatched. The CDR3 bases are TGTGCCAGCAGAACTAGCGGGAGGGCCCCAGATACGCAGTATTTT. This encodes CASRTSGRAPDTQYF.

V gene TRBV6-2 or TRBV6-3 combines with J gene TRBJ2-7; D uncertain. CDR1 is MNHEY, CDR2 SVGEGT, per germline. V lost 7 bases and J lost 4, with 11 bases in between. This CDR3 has 12 residues. The CDR3 sequence is CASNPGRYEQYF. The CDR3 nucleotides read TGTGCCAGCAATCCTGGACGGTACGAGCAGTACTTC.

This clonotype was observed a handful of times. The J gene is TRBJ2-1, the V gene TRBV19; D is perhaps TRBD1 (6 bases). CDR3 length: 15 amino acids. The germline gives CDR1 LNHDA, CDR2 SQIVND (reference sequence). The ends were cut back, 4 bases at V and 2 bases at J, with 12 bases in the middle. CDR3 protein: CASSTRWGPYNEQFF. CDR3 DNA sequence: TGTGCCAGTAGTACCCGATGGGGGCCCTACAATGAGCAGTTCTTC. The whole variable domain, remainder taken from reference TRBV19 and TRBJ2-1, is DGGITQSPKYLFRKEGQNVTLSCEQNLNHDAMYWYRQDPGQGLRLIYYSQIVNDFQKGDIAEGYSVSREKKESFPLTVTSAQKNPTAFYLCASSTRWGPYNEQFFGPGTRLTVL.

The CDR3 sequence is CASSYSSRDTVTDTQYF. In DNA, the CDR3 is TGTGCCAGCAGTTACTCGTCCCGGGACACAGTCACAGATACGCAGTATTTT. The J gene is TRBJ2-3, the V gene TRBV6-5, with D tentatively TRBD1 (6 bases). CDR1 is MNHEY and CDR2 is SVGAGI in the germline V gene. V lost 0 bases, J lost 2 bases, and 15 bases lay in between. The CDR3 length is 17 residues.

The V call is TRBV11-2, the J call TRBJ2-5; 11 nucleotides agree with TRBD2. The CDR3 has 15 residues. V lost 5 bases and J lost 5; bases outside the gene matches: 7. Germline CDR1 reads SGHAT; CDR2 reads FQNNGV. CDR3 sequence: CASSVLAGGVETQYF. The DNA for the CDR3 is TGTGCCAGCAGCGTCCTAGCGGGGGGCGTTGAGACCCAGTACTTC.

This chain links TRBV5-1 with TRBJ1-1; D may be TRBD1 (6 bases). Trimming removed 3 bases from V and 5 bases from J, with 14 bases in between. Germline CDR1 SGHRS, CDR2 YFSETQ. There are 14 residues in the CDR3. The CDR3 coding sequence is TGCGCCAGCAGCTCCCCAGGGGATGAAACTGAAGCTTTCTTT. Translating gives CASSSPGDETEAFF.

The chain recombines TRBV5-1 with TRBJ1-1, with 8 nucleotides matching TRBD1. This CDR3 region has 14 residues. V lost 7 bases and J lost 6; bases outside the gene matches: 11. Germline loops: CDR1 SGHRS, CDR2 YFSETQ. In DNA form, the CDR3 reads TGCGCCAGCCGATCCGGACAGGGTCTTTCTGAAGCTTTCTTT. Amino acids: CASRSGQGLSEAFF.

This clonotype has a handful of counts. V and J are TRBV5-1 and TRBJ1-6; 9 nucleotides agree with TRBD1. This CDR3 spans 15 amino acids. The germline gives CDR1 SGHRS, CDR2 YFSETQ. V was pared by 0 bases and J by 14 bases, with 9 bases of the junction left unmatched. CDR3 sequence reads: CASSLEGTGLRTLHF. CDR3 bases: TGCGCCAGCAGCTTGGAAGGGACAGGGTTGAGAACCCTCCACTTT.

There are a few counts of this clonotype. The genes are TRBV7-9 and TRBJ2-7; TRBD2 matches 8 bases. From germline, CDR1 is SEHNR and CDR2 FQNEAQ (reference sequence). The CDR3 is 14 amino acids. After removal of 4 bases from V and 3 bases from J, the junction contained 5 bases not matched to a gene. CDR3 DNA sequence: TGTGCCAGCAGCTCGGGGACTAGGTTCTACGAGCAGTACTTC. As protein: CASSSGTRFYEQYF.